This is a list of T cell receptor beta chains from one sample in a study of blood T cell repertoires in COVID-19. TCRdb's copy holds only in-frame clones and misses some; the assay was immunoSEQ multiplex PCR. The sample has approximately 270,000 clones, about 89% seen once. Input material: peripheral blood. The origin of the receptors is a young man with acute or convalescent COVID-19. Each CDR3 is given with its conserved first and last residue. Fields, in order: J gene, clone size, D gene, V gene, CDR3 DNA, CDR3 protein. The D gene is left open where the match is weak. Clone size, where shown, is once, few, many, or a class for clones that have expanded.

>TRBJ1-1|-|-|TRBV7-9
TGTGCCAGCAGCTTAAAGTCACAGAACACTGAAGCTTTCTTT
CASSLKSQNTEAFF
>TRBJ2-3|once|-|TRBV6-5
TGTGCCAGCAGCCAGCGCGCACTTTCAGATACGCAGTATTTT
CASSQRALSDTQYF
>TRBJ1-5|-|-|TRBV6-5
TGTGCCAGCAGAACAGGGAATCAGCCCCAGCATTTT
CASRTGNQPQHF
>TRBJ2-3|-|-|TRBV5-1
TGCGCCAGCAGATCGGTACTAGCTTACGATACGCAGTATTTT
CASRSVLAYDTQYF
>TRBJ1-4|-|-|TRBV5-6
TGTGCCAGCAGCTTTGGGACTGGTAATGAAAAACTGTTTTTT
CASSFGTGNEKLFF
>TRBJ2-7|-|-|TRBV5-6
TGTGCCAGCAGAAGGGGGACAATCCTATACGAGCAGTACTTC
CASRRGTILYEQYF
>TRBJ2-1|-|-|TRBV14
TGTGCCAGCAGCCAATCAAACTACAATGAGCAGTTCTTC
CASSQSNYNEQFF
>TRBJ1-1|few|-|TRBV6-5
TGTGCCAGCAGTAGACAGTGGGAAGCTTTCTTT
CASSRQWEAFF
>TRBJ2-6|-|TRBD2|TRBV18
TGTGCCAGCTCACCGCCCCCTAGCGGTATCGTTCCTGGGGCCAACGTCCTGACTTTC
CASSPPPSGIVPGANVLTF
>TRBJ1-1|-|-|TRBV3-1/TRBV3-2
TGTGCCAGCAGCCAACTTGCCAGCACTGAAGCTTTCTTT
CASSQLASTEAFF
>TRBJ1-2|once|TRBD1|TRBV6-5
TGTGCCAGCAAGGGACAGGGGGCTAACTATGGCTACACCTTC
CASKGQGANYGYTF
>TRBJ2-7|-|-|TRBV28
TGTGCCAGCAGCTCGGACAGTTACGAGCAGTACTTC
CASSSDSYEQYF
>TRBJ1-6|-|-|TRBV27
TGTGCCAGCGGGGTTTGGGCCGGGAACTCTCATTCACCCCTCCACTTT
CASGVWAGNSHSPLHF
>TRBJ1-3|-|TRBD1|TRBV19
TGTGCCAGTAGGACAGGGTACGGTTCTGGAAACACCATATATTTT
CASRTGYGSGNTIYF
>TRBJ2-3|-|TRBD2|TRBV7-9
TGTGCCAGCAGCTCCGGCGGGGGAAGTTCAGATACGCAGTATTTT
CASSSGGGSSDTQYF
>TRBJ2-2|-|TRBD1|TRBV19
TGTGCCAGTAGTATCCCCGGGACAGGGGGCATCACCGGGGAGCTGTTTTTT
CASSIPGTGGITGELFF
>TRBJ1-5|-|-|TRBV5-1
TGCGCCAGCAGCCGCCAATCAGGGAGCAATCAGCCCCAGCATTTT
CASSRQSGSNQPQHF
>TRBJ2-7|-|-|TRBV7-2
TGTGCCAGCAGCAGAGGTACGAGCCGTGGGTACGAGCAGTACTTC
CASSRGTSRGYEQYF
>TRBJ2-5|-|TRBD2|TRBV7-6
TGTGCCAGCAGCACACGACTAGCGGGGGGGCTCACCCAAGAGACCCAGTACTTC
CASSTRLAGGLTQETQYF
>TRBJ1-4|-|-|TRBV2
TGTGCCAGCAGTGTCCAGGGCCTTAATGAAAAACTGTTTTTT
CASSVQGLNEKLFF
>TRBJ2-1|-|-|TRBV7-4
TGTGCCAGCACCCTTTCGTCAGGGGACAACAATGAGCAGTTCTTC
CASTLSSGDNNEQFF
>TRBJ1-1|-|-|TRBV10-3
TGTGCCATCAGTGACCTTGACAGTAACACTGAAGCTTTCTTT
CAISDLDSNTEAFF
>TRBJ1-5|-|-|TRBV12-3/TRBV12-4
TGTGCCAGCACCACCGACAGTTATCAGCCCCAGCATTTT
CASTTDSYQPQHF